The rows below give T cell receptor beta chains drawn from one sample of a study of OX40 agonist ivuxolimab in advanced cancers. Profiled with immunoSEQ multiplex PCR; TCRdb holds only in-frame clones, not every one. The sample yields 11,000 or so clones, around 83% seen once. This sample comprised CD4+ or CD8+ T cells sorted from blood, obtained in a trial of the OX40 agonist ivuxolimab. Receptor source: an adult with an advanced solid tumor such as melanoma, head and neck, liver or kidney cancer. Each CDR3 is given with its conserved first and last residue. The D gene is left open where the match is weak. Only some rows state a clone size, as once, few, many or a class for expanded clones.

cdr3_aa: CASSLVGGGTDTQYF
cdr3_nt: TGTGCCAGCAGCTTAGTAGGAGGGGGGACAGATACGCAGTATTTT
v_call: TRBV7-2
d_call: .
j_call: TRBJ2-3
clone_size: .
cdr3_length: 15

cdr3_aa: CASSLVTNYGYTF
cdr3_nt: TGTGCCAGCAGCTTAGTAACTAACTATGGCTACACCTTC
v_call: TRBV7-2
d_call: .
j_call: TRBJ1-2
clone_size: .
cdr3_length: 13

cdr3_aa: CASSTGGNEQFF
cdr3_nt: TGTGCCAGTAGTACAGGGGGCAATGAGCAGTTCTTC
v_call: TRBV19
d_call: TRBD1
j_call: TRBJ2-1
clone_size: .
cdr3_length: 12

cdr3_aa: CASGMGEETQYF
cdr3_nt: TGTGCCAGCGGGATGGGGGAAGAGACCCAGTACTTC
v_call: TRBV7-6
d_call: .
j_call: TRBJ2-5
clone_size: few
cdr3_length: 12

cdr3_aa: CASSFAGGLDTQYF
cdr3_nt: TGTGCCAGCAGCTTCGCGGGGGGTCTAGATACGCAGTATTTT
v_call: TRBV5-4
d_call: TRBD2
j_call: TRBJ2-3
clone_size: .
cdr3_length: 14

cdr3_aa: CASSNPGQGNTEAFF
cdr3_nt: TGTGCCAGCAGCAACCCGGGACAGGGGAACACTGAAGCTTTCTTT
v_call: TRBV21-1
d_call: .
j_call: TRBJ1-1
clone_size: .
cdr3_length: 15

cdr3_aa: CASSPGLATGELFF
cdr3_nt: TGTGCCAGCAGCCCTGGACTAGCCACCGGGGAGCTGTTTTTT
v_call: TRBV13
d_call: TRBD2
j_call: TRBJ2-2
clone_size: .
cdr3_length: 14

cdr3_aa: CASSSPRGQGNEQYF
cdr3_nt: TGTGCCAGTAGTAGCCCCAGGGGACAGGGCAACGAGCAGTACTTC
v_call: TRBV19
d_call: TRBD1
j_call: TRBJ2-7
clone_size: .
cdr3_length: 15

cdr3_aa: CSVRGGHEQFF
cdr3_nt: TGCAGCGTGAGGGGAGGACATGAGCAGTTCTTC
v_call: TRBV29-1
d_call: .
j_call: TRBJ2-1
clone_size: .
cdr3_length: 11

cdr3_aa: CASSVSQRDQPQHF
cdr3_nt: TGTGCCAGCAGTGTTAGTCAGCGCGATCAGCCCCAGCATTTT
v_call: TRBV2
d_call: .
j_call: TRBJ1-5
clone_size: .
cdr3_length: 14

cdr3_aa: CASSLVYNEQFF
cdr3_nt: TGTGCCAGCAGCTTAGTTTACAATGAGCAGTTCTTC
v_call: TRBV7-9
d_call: .
j_call: TRBJ2-1
clone_size: .
cdr3_length: 12

cdr3_aa: CASSAREQQSRANVLTF
cdr3_nt: TGCGCCAGCAGTGCCCGGGAGCAACAAAGTCGGGCCAACGTCCTGACTTTC
v_call: TRBV23-1
d_call: .
j_call: TRBJ2-6
clone_size: .
cdr3_length: 17

cdr3_aa: CSAKSPLELFF
cdr3_nt: TGCAGTGCCAAGAGCCCTTTGGAACTGTTTTTT
v_call: TRBV20-1
d_call: .
j_call: TRBJ1-4
clone_size: .
cdr3_length: 11

cdr3_aa: CATLLGGGYNEQFF
cdr3_nt: TGTGCCACGCTATTGGGAGGAGGCTACAATGAGCAGTTCTTC
v_call: TRBV2
d_call: .
j_call: TRBJ2-1
clone_size: .
cdr3_length: 14

cdr3_aa: CASSALAPTGVPYEQYF
cdr3_nt: TGTGCCAGCAGCGCCCTGGCCCCGACAGGGGTCCCCTACGAGCAGTACTTC
v_call: TRBV7-9
d_call: TRBD1
j_call: TRBJ2-7
clone_size: .
cdr3_length: 17

cdr3_aa: CASSSEVSYEQYF
cdr3_nt: TGTGCCAGCAGTTCTGAAGTTTCCTACGAGCAGTACTTC
v_call: TRBV27
d_call: .
j_call: TRBJ2-7
clone_size: .
cdr3_length: 13

cdr3_aa: CASSEGGFETQYF
cdr3_nt: TGTGCCAGCAGTGAGGGGGGGTTTGAGACCCAGTACTTC
v_call: TRBV6-1
d_call: TRBD2
j_call: TRBJ2-5
clone_size: .
cdr3_length: 13

cdr3_aa: CAWSLSNEQYF
cdr3_nt: TGTGCCTGGAGCCTTTCAAACGAGCAGTACTTC
v_call: TRBV30
d_call: .
j_call: TRBJ2-7
clone_size: medium-sized
cdr3_length: 11

cdr3_aa: CASSWLAGEDTGELFF
cdr3_nt: TGCGCCAGCAGCTGGTTAGCGGGGGAGGACACCGGGGAGCTGTTTTTT
v_call: TRBV5-1
d_call: TRBD2
j_call: TRBJ2-2
clone_size: .
cdr3_length: 16

cdr3_aa: CASSDMGAPLDGYTF
cdr3_nt: TGTGCCAGCAGTGACATGGGGGCGCCCCTTGATGGCTACACCTTC
v_call: TRBV25-1
d_call: .
j_call: TRBJ1-2
clone_size: .
cdr3_length: 15

cdr3_aa: CANGLAPIDEQFF
cdr3_nt: TGTGCGAACGGGCTAGCCCCTATAGATGAGCAGTTCTTC
v_call: TRBV5-4
d_call: .
j_call: TRBJ2-1
clone_size: .
cdr3_length: 13

cdr3_aa: CASSPALGQGGNIQYF
cdr3_nt: TGCGCCAGCAGCCCAGCCCTTGGACAGGGGGGGAACATTCAGTACTTC
v_call: TRBV5-1
d_call: TRBD1
j_call: TRBJ2-4
clone_size: once
cdr3_length: 16

cdr3_aa: CASSQNWRAANEKLFF
cdr3_nt: TGCGCCAGCAGCCAAAACTGGAGGGCCGCTAATGAAAAACTGTTTTTT
v_call: TRBV4-3
d_call: .
j_call: TRBJ1-4
clone_size: .
cdr3_length: 16

cdr3_aa: CASSLGDRPLYEQYF
cdr3_nt: TGTGCCAGCAGCTTGGGGGACAGGCCCCTCTACGAGCAGTACTTC
v_call: TRBV5-4
d_call: TRBD1
j_call: TRBJ2-7
clone_size: .
cdr3_length: 15

cdr3_aa: CASDGEYSNTEAFF
cdr3_nt: TGTGCCAGCGATGGGGAATACTCCAACACTGAAGCTTTCTTT
v_call: TRBV28
d_call: .
j_call: TRBJ1-1
clone_size: few
cdr3_length: 14

cdr3_aa: CASRQGAIDTQYF
cdr3_nt: TGTGCCAGCAGACAGGGGGCCATAGATACGCAGTATTTT
v_call: TRBV2
d_call: TRBD1
j_call: TRBJ2-3
clone_size: .
cdr3_length: 13

cdr3_aa: CASGYLAGDTQYF
cdr3_nt: TGTGCCAGCGGGTATCTAGCTGGAGATACGCAGTATTTT
v_call: TRBV6-5
d_call: .
j_call: TRBJ2-3
clone_size: .
cdr3_length: 13

cdr3_aa: CARSLSGSGSYNEQFF
cdr3_nt: TGTGCCAGAAGCTTGTCCGGAAGTGGTTCCTACAATGAGCAGTTCTTC
v_call: TRBV5-3
d_call: .
j_call: TRBJ2-1
clone_size: few
cdr3_length: 16

cdr3_aa: CASSDLGQMKIGKLFF
cdr3_nt: TGTGCCAGCAGTGACTTGGGACAGATGAAGATAGGAAAACTGTTTTTT
v_call: TRBV6-1
d_call: TRBD1
j_call: TRBJ1-4
clone_size: .
cdr3_length: 16

cdr3_aa: CASSLIPRSEQYF
cdr3_nt: TGTGCCAGCAGCTTAATCCCGCGGAGCGAGCAGTACTTC
v_call: TRBV7-2
d_call: .
j_call: TRBJ2-7
clone_size: few
cdr3_length: 13

cdr3_aa: CASSPTGADTEAFF
cdr3_nt: TGTGCCAGCAGCCCGACAGGGGCGGACACTGAAGCTTTCTTT
v_call: TRBV7-9
d_call: TRBD1
j_call: TRBJ1-1
clone_size: .
cdr3_length: 14

cdr3_aa: CASSEDPLAGFRDTQYF
cdr3_nt: TGTGCCAGCAGTGAAGACCCCCTAGCGGGCTTTCGGGATACGCAGTATTTT
v_call: TRBV2
d_call: TRBD2
j_call: TRBJ2-3
clone_size: .
cdr3_length: 17

cdr3_aa: CASSTTGEEQYF
cdr3_nt: TGTGCCAGCAGCACGACAGGAGAGGAGCAGTACTTC
v_call: TRBV28
d_call: .
j_call: TRBJ2-7
clone_size: .
cdr3_length: 12

cdr3_aa: CASSFPDARNYGYTF
cdr3_nt: TGTGCCAGCAGCTTCCCGGACGCTAGGAACTATGGCTACACCTTC
v_call: TRBV5-4
d_call: .
j_call: TRBJ1-2
clone_size: .
cdr3_length: 15

cdr3_aa: CASSYTSGSYEQYF
cdr3_nt: TGTGCCAGCAGTTACACTAGCGGCTCCTACGAGCAGTACTTC
v_call: TRBV6-5
d_call: TRBD2
j_call: TRBJ2-7
clone_size: .
cdr3_length: 14

cdr3_aa: CASSQLVLTDTQYF
cdr3_nt: TGCGCCAGCAGCCAGTTGGTCCTTACAGATACGCAGTATTTT
v_call: TRBV4-3
d_call: .
j_call: TRBJ2-3
clone_size: .
cdr3_length: 14

cdr3_aa: CASPTGKETQYF
cdr3_nt: TGTGCCTCCCCGACAGGAAAAGAGACCCAGTACTTC
v_call: TRBV30
d_call: .
j_call: TRBJ2-5
clone_size: once
cdr3_length: 12

cdr3_aa: CSVQGGGYTF
cdr3_nt: TGCAGCGTACAGGGCGGTGGCTACACCTTC
v_call: TRBV29-1
d_call: .
j_call: TRBJ1-2
clone_size: .
cdr3_length: 10

cdr3_aa: CASRFGVNEQFF
cdr3_nt: TGTGCCAGCAGGTTTGGAGTGAATGAGCAGTTCTTC
v_call: TRBV11-2
d_call: .
j_call: TRBJ2-1
clone_size: .
cdr3_length: 12

cdr3_aa: CAWSPRAEQYF
cdr3_nt: TGTGCCTGGAGTCCCAGGGCCGAGCAGTACTTC
v_call: TRBV30
d_call: .
j_call: TRBJ2-7
clone_size: .
cdr3_length: 11

cdr3_aa: CASEKQGDSDTQYF
cdr3_nt: TGTGCCAGTGAAAAGCAGGGGGACTCAGATACGCAGTATTTT
v_call: TRBV7-8
d_call: .
j_call: TRBJ2-3
clone_size: .
cdr3_length: 14

cdr3_aa: CASSQDLGTEAFF
cdr3_nt: TGCGCCAGCAGCCAAGATCTGGGCACTGAAGCTTTCTTT
v_call: TRBV4-1
d_call: .
j_call: TRBJ1-1
clone_size: .
cdr3_length: 13

cdr3_aa: CASSVGTGNYNEQFF
cdr3_nt: TGTGCCAGCAGCGTAGGGACAGGCAATTACAATGAGCAGTTCTTC
v_call: TRBV9
d_call: TRBD1
j_call: TRBJ2-1
clone_size: .
cdr3_length: 15

cdr3_aa: CASTPPWATDTQYF
cdr3_nt: TGTGCCAGCACCCCCCCCTGGGCGACAGATACGCAGTATTTT
v_call: TRBV27
d_call: .
j_call: TRBJ2-3
clone_size: .
cdr3_length: 14

cdr3_aa: CASRQTSGRIYEQYF
cdr3_nt: TGTGCCAGCAGGCAGACTAGCGGGAGGATCTACGAGCAGTACTTC
v_call: TRBV28
d_call: TRBD2
j_call: TRBJ2-7
clone_size: .
cdr3_length: 15

cdr3_aa: CAISESSGDNSPLHF
cdr3_nt: TGTGCCATCAGTGAGTCTTCGGGAGATAATTCACCCCTCCACTTT
v_call: TRBV10-3
d_call: .
j_call: TRBJ1-6
clone_size: .
cdr3_length: 15

cdr3_aa: CASSESWSSYNEQFF
cdr3_nt: TGTGCCAGCAGTGAATCTTGGAGCTCCTACAATGAGCAGTTCTTC
v_call: TRBV2
d_call: .
j_call: TRBJ2-1
clone_size: .
cdr3_length: 15

cdr3_aa: CASSPQTSGAYEQYF
cdr3_nt: TGCGCCAGCAGCCCCCAGACTAGCGGGGCCTACGAGCAGTACTTC
v_call: TRBV5-1
d_call: TRBD2
j_call: TRBJ2-7
clone_size: .
cdr3_length: 15

cdr3_aa: CASSYTQGANYEQYF
cdr3_nt: TGTGCCAGCAGTTACACACAGGGGGCAAACTACGAGCAGTACTTC
v_call: TRBV6-6
d_call: TRBD1
j_call: TRBJ2-7
clone_size: once
cdr3_length: 15

cdr3_aa: CASSPYWGQGTYF
cdr3_nt: .
v_call: TRBV28
d_call: .
j_call: TRBJ2-7
clone_size: .
cdr3_length: 13

cdr3_aa: CASMPGQGNYEQYF
cdr3_nt: TGTGCCAGTATGCCGGGACAGGGGAACTACGAGCAGTACTTC
v_call: TRBV19
d_call: TRBD1
j_call: TRBJ2-7
clone_size: .
cdr3_length: 14

cdr3_aa: CATQRGDTEAFF
cdr3_nt: TGTGCCACCCAGCGGGGGGACACTGAAGCTTTCTTT
v_call: TRBV25-1
d_call: .
j_call: TRBJ1-1
clone_size: .
cdr3_length: 12

cdr3_aa: CASSPRLAGDGEQYF
cdr3_nt: TGTGCCAGCAGCCCTCGACTAGCGGGGGACGGCGAGCAGTACTTC
v_call: TRBV13
d_call: TRBD2
j_call: TRBJ2-7
clone_size: .
cdr3_length: 15

cdr3_aa: CASSPPDYEQYF
cdr3_nt: TGTGCCAGCAGTCCACCCGACTACGAGCAGTACTTC
v_call: TRBV28
d_call: .
j_call: TRBJ2-7
clone_size: .
cdr3_length: 12

cdr3_aa: CASSHGRGNTEAFF
cdr3_nt: TGTGCCAGCAGCCACGGGAGGGGGAACACTGAAGCTTTCTTT
v_call: TRBV7-9
d_call: .
j_call: TRBJ1-1
clone_size: .
cdr3_length: 14